Following are 20 T cell receptor beta chains from one sample sequenced in a study of cytomegalovirus exposure and HLA in healthy donors. Here immunoSEQ multiplex PCR was the method, and the copy in TCRdb shows in-frame clones only, minus some. The sample holds about 88,000 clones; almost 85% are singletons and the top ten take around an eighth. The sequenced material came from PBMCs. The receptors were gathered from a woman aged 18-29 years in good health and CMV-seropositive.

The chain links TRBV4-1 to TRBJ1-1; TRBD1 aligns across 9 bases. With V trimmed by 3 bases and J by 5 bases, 7 bases remained unmatched. This CDR3 is built from 15 residues. CDR1 MGHRA and CDR2 YSYEKL come from the germline V gene. The CDR3 bases are TGCGCCAGCAGCCACCTGGGACAGGGCGGGACTGAAGCTTTCTTT. Amino acids: CASSHLGQGGTEAFF.

The CDR3 loop reads CASSPTGVEQYF. The CDR3 coding sequence is TGTGCCAGCAGCCCCACAGGGGTCGAGCAGTACTTC. This chain connects TRBV27 to TRBJ2-7, with 7 positions matching TRBD1. Per the germline V gene, CDR1 is MNHEY and CDR2 is SMNVEV (reference sequence). J gave up 6 bases and V 6 bases, and 5 bases lay outside the gene matches. This CDR3 spans 12 amino acids.

The chain couples TRBV6-5 to TRBJ2-7; D is ambiguous. V was shortened by 2 bases and J by 5 bases, with 4 bases between the two germline ends. The CDR3 sequence is 11 residues long. CDR1 is MNHEY and CDR2 is SVGAGI in the germline V gene. CDR3 protein: CASSYADEQYF. The CDR3 nucleotides are TGTGCCAGCAGTTACGCGGACGAGCAGTACTTC.

The chain employs TRBV4-1 and TRBJ2-1, with D maybe TRBD2 (6 bases). CDR1 and CDR2 from the germline V gene are MGHRA and YSYEKL. The CDR3 runs to 14 residues. Trimming left V 4 bases short and J 4 bases short, with 11 bases between. The CDR3 sequence is CASSRREEYNEQFF. The DNA for the CDR3 is TGCGCCAGCAGCCGGCGGGAAGAATACAATGAGCAGTTCTTC.

The V gene is TRBV30, the J gene TRBJ2-3; D gene unclear. The CDR3 runs 11 residues. Deletions cut 0 bases from V and 5 bases from J, with 3 bases between. In germline, CDR1 is GTSNPN, CDR2 SVGIG (reference sequence). CDR3 loop: CAWSVIDTQYF. In DNA form, the CDR3 reads TGTGCCTGGAGTGTCATAGATACGCAGTATTTT.

The chain is built from TRBV5-1 and TRBJ2-3, with TRBD2 identical over 7 bases. Germline values: CDR1 SGHRS, CDR2 YFSETQ. After removal of 5 bases from V and 6 bases from J, the junction contained 3 bases not matched to a gene. The CDR3 is 12 residues long. The CDR3 nucleotides are TGCGCCAGCAGAGGGGAGGGTGATACGCAGTATTTT. Residues: CASRGEGDTQYF.

This sequence joins TRBV6-5 and TRBJ2-5, with 12 bases that match TRBD2. J gave up 5 bases and V 5 bases, and 6 bases lay outside the gene matches. The CDR3 extends over 15 amino acids. The germline gives CDR1 MNHEY, CDR2 SVGAGI. DNA for the CDR3: TGTGCCAGCAGTATCCTAGCGGGGGGGCCGGAGACCCAGTACTTC. Translating it yields CASSILAGGPETQYF.

CDR3 residues: CASSELANEQFF. The CDR3, as DNA: TGCGCCAGCAGTGAGTTGGCAAATGAGCAGTTCTTC. The V call is TRBV10-1, the J call TRBJ2-1; D is undetermined. Germline CDR1 and CDR2: WNHNN and SYGVQD (reference sequence). The CDR3 covers 12 residues. V lost 1 base and J lost 7, with 5 bases in between.

The chain combines TRBV9 with TRBJ1-2; 7 bases fit TRBD1. V lost 4 bases, J lost 5 bases, and 5 bases stayed unmatched. Germline-derived CDR1 and CDR2 are SGDLS and YYNGEE. The CDR3 extends over 13 amino acids. The CDR3 reads CASSMGTDYGYTF. CDR3 nucleotides: TGTGCCAGCAGCATGGGGACAGATTATGGCTACACCTTC.

The V call is TRBV4-1, the J call TRBJ2-3; 7 nucleotides align to TRBD1. V lost 8 bases to trimming and J lost 4 bases; unmatched junction nucleotides: 9. The germline gives CDR1 MGHRA, CDR2 YSYEKL. The CDR3 runs to 14 residues. The CDR3 loop reads CASSGVGGSDTQYF. For the CDR3, the DNA is TGCGCCAGCTCCGGGGTAGGGGGCTCAGATACGCAGTATTTT.

The J gene is TRBJ1-5, the V gene TRBV9; 7 bases agree with TRBD1. CDR3 size: 15 residues. Germline CDR1 SGDLS, CDR2 YYNGEE. J gave up 4 bases and V 0 bases, and 4 bases lay outside the gene matches. The chain's CDR3 is CASSVGGQVNQPQHF. The CDR3 DNA reads TGTGCCAGCAGCGTAGGTGGACAGGTGAATCAGCCCCAGCATTTT.

This clone was recorded once. This chain joins TRBV30 and TRBJ1-3; D perhaps matches TRBD1 (6 bases). V lost 2 bases, J lost 0 bases, and 11 bases lay in between. The V gene's germline CDR1 is GTSNPN and CDR2 SVGIG (reference sequence). This CDR3 comprises 15 residues. The CDR3 region is CAWSKGGSSGNTIYF. CDR3 in DNA: TGTGCCTGGAGTAAGGGGGGGAGCTCTGGAAACACCATATATTTT.

The CDR3 DNA sequence: TGTGCCAGCAGCTTAGTCGAACCACTAGCGGGGGTCACAGATACGCAGTATTTT. It codes for CASSLVEPLAGVTDTQYF. The V gene is TRBV11-2, the J gene TRBJ2-3, with TRBD2 matching over 11 bases. Germline trimming cut 1 base from V and 2 bases from J; bases unmatched to any gene: 8. The germline gives CDR1 SGHAT, CDR2 FQNNGV. The CDR3 runs 18 residues.

The rearrangement joins TRBV7-3 to TRBJ2-3; 12 bases agree with TRBD2. Germline trimming cut 5 bases from V and 5 bases from J; bases unmatched to any gene: 5. The CDR3 spans 15 residues. Germline loops: CDR1 SGHTA, CDR2 FQGTGA. The CDR3 here is CASSPPSGGEDTQYF. The CDR3 region has the DNA TGTGCCAGCAGCCCTCCTAGCGGGGGGGAAGATACGCAGTATTTT.

CDR3 sequence: CASSVGLGWTGTNEKLFF. The DNA of the CDR3 is TGTGCCAGCAGCGTAGGCCTGGGTTGGACAGGAACTAATGAAAAACTGTTTTTT. V and J are TRBV9 and TRBJ1-4; TRBD1 matches at 7 bases. CDR1 SGDLS and CDR2 YYNGEE come from the germline V gene. Losses at the gene ends were 0 bases for V and 1 base for J; bases not matched to a gene: 9. CDR3 size: 18 residues.

The chain couples TRBV4-1 to TRBJ2-5; D not resolved. Germline CDR1 and CDR2: MGHRA and YSYEKL. The CDR3 is 16 amino acids. Trimming removed 0 bases from V and 3 bases from J, with 14 bases in between. CDR3 region: CASSQDLTGWEETQYF. CDR3 sequence (DNA): TGCGCCAGCAGCCAAGATCTTACCGGGTGGGAAGAGACCCAGTACTTC.

This clone was found a few times. The J gene is TRBJ2-3, the V gene TRBV6-4; TRBD2 matches at 13 bases. The CDR3 is 16 amino acids. V gave up 4 bases and J gave up 2 bases; unmatched junction bases: 3. Germline assignment: CDR1 MRHNA and CDR2 SNTAGT. The CDR3 protein is CASSATSGGATDTQYF. In DNA form, the CDR3 reads TGTGCCAGCAGTGCTACTAGCGGGGGGGCCACAGATACGCAGTATTTT.

Turning to this clone: Other DNA sequences in this sample translate to the same CDR3. The chain is built from TRBV6-5 and TRBJ2-7; 10 bases are shared with TRBD1. V shed 5 bases and J 5 bases; nucleotides not matched to a gene: 6. There are 14 residues in the CDR3. Germline CDR1 and CDR2: MNHEY and SVGAGI. The CDR3, as DNA: TGTGCCAGCAGTAGGGACAGGGGATACCACGAGCAGTACTTC. Encoded protein: CASSRDRGYHEQYF.

V usage is TRBV9 and J usage is TRBJ2-2; D is ambiguous. CDR1 and CDR2 from the germline V gene are SGDLS and YYNGEE. The CDR3 contains 14 residues. V was clipped by 5 bases and J by 4 bases, with 12 bases between them. As DNA, the CDR3 is TGTGCCAGCAGTCAGGTGGTGGGCACCGGGGAGCTGTTTTTT. Protein: CASSQVVGTGELFF.

This chain connects TRBV7-2 to TRBJ1-1; 7 bases are shared with TRBD1. Germline V gene lookup returns CDR1 SGHTA and CDR2 FQGNSA. The CDR3 length is 13 residues. V was pared by 5 bases and J by 3 bases, with 3 bases of the junction left unmatched. The chain's CDR3 is CASSLTGDTEAFF. The CDR3 bases are TGTGCCAGCAGCCTAACAGGGGACACTGAAGCTTTCTTT.